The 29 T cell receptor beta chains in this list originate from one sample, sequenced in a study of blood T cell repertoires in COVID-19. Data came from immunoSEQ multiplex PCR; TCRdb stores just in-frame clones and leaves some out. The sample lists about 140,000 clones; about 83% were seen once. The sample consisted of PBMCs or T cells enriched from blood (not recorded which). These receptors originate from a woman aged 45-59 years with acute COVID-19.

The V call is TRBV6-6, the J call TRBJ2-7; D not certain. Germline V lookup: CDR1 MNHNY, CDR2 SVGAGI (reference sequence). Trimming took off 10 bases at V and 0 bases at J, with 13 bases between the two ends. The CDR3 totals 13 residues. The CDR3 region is CATYREDSYEQYF. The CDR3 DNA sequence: TGTGCCACCTATAGAGAAGACTCCTACGAGCAGTACTTC.

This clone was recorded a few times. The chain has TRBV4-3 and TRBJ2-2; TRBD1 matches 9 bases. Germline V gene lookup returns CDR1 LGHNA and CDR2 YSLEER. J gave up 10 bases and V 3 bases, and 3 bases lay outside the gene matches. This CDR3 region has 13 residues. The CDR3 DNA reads TGCGCCAGCAGCCACGGGACAGGGAAGGAGCTGTTTTTT. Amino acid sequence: CASSHGTGKELFF.

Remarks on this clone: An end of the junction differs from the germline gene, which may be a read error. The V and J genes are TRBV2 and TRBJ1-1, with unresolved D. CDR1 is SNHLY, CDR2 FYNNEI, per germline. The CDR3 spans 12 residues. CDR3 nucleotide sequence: TGTGCCAGCAGTGTGACGAACACTAAAGCTTTCTTT. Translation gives CASSVTNTKAFF.

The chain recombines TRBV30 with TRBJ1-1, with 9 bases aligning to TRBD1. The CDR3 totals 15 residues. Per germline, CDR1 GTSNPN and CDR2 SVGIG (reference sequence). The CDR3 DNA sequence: TGTGCTCTCCAACCTGGGACAGGGAGGAACACTGAAGCTTTCTTT. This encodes CALQPGTGRNTEAFF.

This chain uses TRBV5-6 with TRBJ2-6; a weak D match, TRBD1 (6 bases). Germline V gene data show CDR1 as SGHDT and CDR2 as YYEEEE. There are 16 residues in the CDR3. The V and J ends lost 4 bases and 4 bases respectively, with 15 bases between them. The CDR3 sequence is CASSTTGLSGANVLTF. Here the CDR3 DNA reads TGTGCCAGCAGCACTACAGGGTTATCCGGGGCCAACGTCCTGACTTTC.

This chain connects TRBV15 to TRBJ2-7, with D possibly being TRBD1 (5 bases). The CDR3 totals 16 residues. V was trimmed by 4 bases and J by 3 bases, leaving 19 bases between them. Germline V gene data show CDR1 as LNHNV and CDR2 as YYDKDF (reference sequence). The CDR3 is CATSTPQPGRFYEQYF. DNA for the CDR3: TGTGCCACCAGCACCCCCCAGCCAGGGCGGTTCTACGAGCAGTACTTC.

The DNA for the CDR3 is TGTGCCACCAGCAGGTTCCCCCGGCGGGGCCAAGAGACCCAGTACTTC. It specifies CATSRFPRRGQETQYF. The gene calls are TRBV15 and TRBJ2-5; TRBD2 might be the D (6 bases). Germline loops: CDR1 LNHNV, CDR2 YYDKDF (reference sequence). The CDR3 runs to 16 residues. Trimming left V 3 bases short and J 1 base short, with 15 bases between.

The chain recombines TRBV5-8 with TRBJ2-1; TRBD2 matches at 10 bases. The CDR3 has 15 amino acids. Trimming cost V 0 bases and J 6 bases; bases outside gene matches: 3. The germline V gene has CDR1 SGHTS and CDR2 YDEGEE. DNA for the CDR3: TGTGCCAGCAGCTTGGGTCTAGCGGGAGTCAATGAGCAGTTCTTC. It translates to CASSLGLAGVNEQFF.

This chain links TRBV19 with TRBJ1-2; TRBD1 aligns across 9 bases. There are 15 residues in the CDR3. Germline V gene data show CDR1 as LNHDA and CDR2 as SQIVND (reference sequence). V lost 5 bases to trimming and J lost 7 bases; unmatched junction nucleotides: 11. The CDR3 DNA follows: TGTGCCAGTAGTGAGAGATCAACAGGGGGCCGTGGCTACACCTTC. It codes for CASSERSTGGRGYTF.

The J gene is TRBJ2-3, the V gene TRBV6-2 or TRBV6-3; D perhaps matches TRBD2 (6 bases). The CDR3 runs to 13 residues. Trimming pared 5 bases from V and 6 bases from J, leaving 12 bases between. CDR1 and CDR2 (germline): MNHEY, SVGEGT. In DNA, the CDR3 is TGTGCCAGCAGTCGCGGGGAAGCGGATACGCAGTATTTT. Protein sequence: CASSRGEADTQYF.

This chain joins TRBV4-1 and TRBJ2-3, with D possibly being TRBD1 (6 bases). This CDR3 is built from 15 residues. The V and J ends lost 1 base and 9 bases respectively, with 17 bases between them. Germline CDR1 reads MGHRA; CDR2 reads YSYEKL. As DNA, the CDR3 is TGCGCCAGCAGCCAAGTTCCAAGGGTGAGGGGGACGCAGTATTTT. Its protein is CASSQVPRVRGTQYF.

CDR3: CASSISRRVGEKLFF. The CDR3 DNA follows: TGTGCCAGTAGTATTTCTCGCAGGGTCGGCGAAAAACTGTTTTTT. The chain recombines TRBV19 with TRBJ1-4; D possibly corresponds to TRBD1 (5 bases). CDR3 length: 15 amino acids. Trimming removed 3 bases from V and 8 bases from J, with 16 bases in between. Germline V gene lookup returns CDR1 LNHDA and CDR2 SQIVND (reference sequence). Complete variable domain (other parts from reference TRBV19 and TRBJ1-4): DGGITQSPKYLFRKEGQNVTLSCEQNLNHDAMYWYRQDPGQGLRLIYYSQIVNDFQKGDIAEGYSVSREKKESFPLTVTSAQKNPTAFYLCASSISRRVGEKLFFGSGTQLSVL.

As DNA, the CDR3 is TGTGCCAGCAGTCAGGACAGGATCTACAATGAGCAGTTCTTC. Translating it yields CASSQDRIYNEQFF. The chain joins TRBV2 to TRBJ2-1; 7 positions agree with TRBD1. This CDR3 is built from 14 residues. Per the germline V gene, CDR1 is SNHLY and CDR2 is FYNNEI. Losses at the gene ends were 5 bases for V and 3 bases for J; bases not matched to a gene: 4.

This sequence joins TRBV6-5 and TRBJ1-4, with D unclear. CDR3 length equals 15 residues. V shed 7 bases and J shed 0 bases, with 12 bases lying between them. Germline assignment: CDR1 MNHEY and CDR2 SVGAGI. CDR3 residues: CASTPSWATNEKLFF. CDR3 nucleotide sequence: TGTGCCAGCACCCCTAGCTGGGCAACTAATGAAAAACTGTTTTTT.

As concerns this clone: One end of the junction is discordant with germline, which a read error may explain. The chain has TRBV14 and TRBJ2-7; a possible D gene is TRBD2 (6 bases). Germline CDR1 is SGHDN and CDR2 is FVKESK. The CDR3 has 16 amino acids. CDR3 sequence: CASSPSSTWDSDEQYF. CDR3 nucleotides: TGTGCCAGCAGCCCGAGCTCTACCTGGGACTCCGACGAGCAGTACTTC.

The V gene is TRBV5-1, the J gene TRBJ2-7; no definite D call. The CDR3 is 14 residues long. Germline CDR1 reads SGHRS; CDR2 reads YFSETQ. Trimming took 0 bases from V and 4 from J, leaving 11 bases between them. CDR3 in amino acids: CASSLAAPSYEQYF. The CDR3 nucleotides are TGCGCCAGCAGCTTGGCAGCGCCCTCTTACGAGCAGTACTTC.

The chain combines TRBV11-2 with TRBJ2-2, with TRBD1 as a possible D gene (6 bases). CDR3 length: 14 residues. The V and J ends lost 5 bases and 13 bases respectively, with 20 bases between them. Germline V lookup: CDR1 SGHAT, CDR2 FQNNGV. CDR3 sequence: CASSGASRDMGLFF. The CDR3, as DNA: TGTGCCAGCAGCGGAGCTAGCCGGGACATGGGGCTGTTTTTT. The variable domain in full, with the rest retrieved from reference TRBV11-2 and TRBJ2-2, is EAGVAQSPRYKIIEKRQSVAFWCNPISGHATLYWYQQILGQGPKLLIQFQNNGVVDDSQLPKDRFSAERLKGVDSTLKIQPAKLEDSAVYLCASSGASRDMGLFFGEGSRLTVL.

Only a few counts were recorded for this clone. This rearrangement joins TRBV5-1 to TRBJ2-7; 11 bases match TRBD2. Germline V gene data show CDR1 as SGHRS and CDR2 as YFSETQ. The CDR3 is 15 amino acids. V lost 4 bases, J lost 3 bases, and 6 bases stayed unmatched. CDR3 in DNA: TGCGCCAGCAGCGTAGGACTAGCGGGCGGCTACGAGCAGTACTTC. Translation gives CASSVGLAGGYEQYF.

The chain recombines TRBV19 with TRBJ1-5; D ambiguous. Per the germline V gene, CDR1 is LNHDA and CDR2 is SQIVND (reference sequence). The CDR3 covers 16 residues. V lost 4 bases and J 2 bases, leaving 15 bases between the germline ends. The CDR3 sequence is CASSNVALGGNQPQHF. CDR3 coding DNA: TGTGCCAGTAGTAACGTTGCACTCGGGGGCAATCAGCCCCAGCATTTT. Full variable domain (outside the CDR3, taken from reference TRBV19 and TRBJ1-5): DGGITQSPKYLFRKEGQNVTLSCEQNLNHDAMYWYRQDPGQGLRLIYYSQIVNDFQKGDIAEGYSVSREKKESFPLTVTSAQKNPTAFYLCASSNVALGGNQPQHFGDGTRLSIL.

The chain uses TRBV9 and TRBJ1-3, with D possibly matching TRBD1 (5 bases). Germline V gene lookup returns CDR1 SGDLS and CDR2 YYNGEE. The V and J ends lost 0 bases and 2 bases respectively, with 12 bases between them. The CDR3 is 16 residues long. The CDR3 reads CASSVEVRATGNTIYF. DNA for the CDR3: TGTGCCAGCAGCGTAGAGGTCAGGGCAACTGGAAACACCATATATTTT.

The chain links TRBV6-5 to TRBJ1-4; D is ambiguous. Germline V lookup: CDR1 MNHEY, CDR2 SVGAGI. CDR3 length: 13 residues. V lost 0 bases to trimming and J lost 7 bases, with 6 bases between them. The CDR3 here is CASSYSFSEKLFF. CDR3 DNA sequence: TGTGCCAGCAGTTACTCATTTAGTGAAAAACTGTTTTTT.

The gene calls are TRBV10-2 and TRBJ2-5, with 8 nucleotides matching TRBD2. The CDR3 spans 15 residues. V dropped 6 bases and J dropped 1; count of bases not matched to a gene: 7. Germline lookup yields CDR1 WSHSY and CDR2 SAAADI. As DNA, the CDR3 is TGCGCCAGCAGCCCGACTAGCGCCTCCCAAGAGACCCAGTACTTC. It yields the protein CASSPTSASQETQYF.

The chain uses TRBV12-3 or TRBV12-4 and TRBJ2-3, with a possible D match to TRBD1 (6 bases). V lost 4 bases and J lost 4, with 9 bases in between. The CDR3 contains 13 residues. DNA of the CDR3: TGTGCCAGCAGTTCAGGGGCTCCAGATACGCAGTATTTT. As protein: CASSSGAPDTQYF.

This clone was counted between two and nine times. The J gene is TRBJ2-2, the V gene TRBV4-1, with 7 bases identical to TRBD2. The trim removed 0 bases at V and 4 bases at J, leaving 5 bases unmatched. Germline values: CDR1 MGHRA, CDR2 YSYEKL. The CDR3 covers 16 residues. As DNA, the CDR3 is TGCGCCAGCAGCCAAGAGCCTAGCGGCGGCACCGGGGAGCTGTTTTTT. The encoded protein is CASSQEPSGGTGELFF.

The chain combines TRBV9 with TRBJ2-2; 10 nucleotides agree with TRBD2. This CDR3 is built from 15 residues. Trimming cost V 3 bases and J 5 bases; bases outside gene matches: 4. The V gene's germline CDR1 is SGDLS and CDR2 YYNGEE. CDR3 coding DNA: TGTGCCAGCAGCGCGGGACTAGCGCATACCGGGGAGCTGTTTTTT. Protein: CASSAGLAHTGELFF.

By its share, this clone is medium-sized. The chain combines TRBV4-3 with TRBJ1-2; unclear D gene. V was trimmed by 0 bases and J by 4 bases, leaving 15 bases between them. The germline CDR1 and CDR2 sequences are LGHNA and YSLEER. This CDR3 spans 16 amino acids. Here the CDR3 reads CASSQDPRDPFYGYTF. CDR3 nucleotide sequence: TGCGCCAGCAGCCAAGATCCGAGGGATCCGTTCTATGGCTACACCTTC.

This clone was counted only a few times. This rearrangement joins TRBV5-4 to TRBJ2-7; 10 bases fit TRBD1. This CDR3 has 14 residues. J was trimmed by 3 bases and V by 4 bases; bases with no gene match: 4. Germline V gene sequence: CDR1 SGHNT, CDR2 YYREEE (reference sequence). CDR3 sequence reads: CASSPDRGLYEQYF. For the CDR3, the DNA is TGTGCCAGCAGCCCCGACAGGGGGCTCTACGAGCAGTACTTC. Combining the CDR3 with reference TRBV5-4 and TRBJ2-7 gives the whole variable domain ETGVTQSPTHLIKTRGQQVTLRCSSQSGHNTVSWYQQALGQGPQFIFQYYREEENGRGNFPPRFSGLQFPNYSSELNVNALELDDSALYLCASSPDRGLYEQYFGPGTRLTVT.

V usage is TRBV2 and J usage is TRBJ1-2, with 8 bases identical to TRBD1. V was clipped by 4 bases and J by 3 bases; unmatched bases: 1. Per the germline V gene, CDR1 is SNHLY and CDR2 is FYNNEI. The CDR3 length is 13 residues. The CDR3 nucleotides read TGTGCCAGCAGTGTACAGGGGGACTATGGCTACACCTTC. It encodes CASSVQGDYGYTF.

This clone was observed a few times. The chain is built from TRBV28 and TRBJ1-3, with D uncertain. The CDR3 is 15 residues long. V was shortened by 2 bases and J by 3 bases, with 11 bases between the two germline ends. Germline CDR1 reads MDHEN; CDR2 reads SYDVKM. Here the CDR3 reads CASSLGPGLGNTIYF. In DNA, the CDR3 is TGTGCCAGCAGTTTAGGCCCAGGTCTTGGAAACACCATATATTTT.